The 14 T cell receptor beta chains below all came from one sample that was sequenced in a study of T cells after posttransplantation cyclophosphamide. The table came from immunoSEQ multiplex PCR; TCRdb's copy has only in-frame clones and leaves some out. This repertoire holds 40,000 to 55,000 clones, and none appear only once. Material: PBMCs. Receptors were obtained from a middle-aged man in good health, CMV-negative, and a related stem cell transplant donor.

This clone was seen at least ten times. The V gene is TRBV11-1, the J gene TRBJ2-1, with 7 bases that match TRBD2. V shed 1 base, J shed 6 bases, and the junction held 9 bases outside the gene matches. This CDR3 is 16 amino acids long. CDR1 and CDR2 from the germline V gene are SGHAT and FQDESV (reference sequence). In nucleotides, the CDR3 is TGTGCCAGCAGCTTAGTGGGCGGGAGTGGGTCCAATGAGCAGTTCTTC. Translating it yields CASSLVGGSGSNEQFF.

This clone has a count of ten or more. The chain combines TRBV27 with TRBJ2-2; no clear D gene. Deletions cut 4 bases from V and 5 bases from J, with 2 bases between. CDR3 length: 11 amino acids. Germline CDR1 reads MNHEY; CDR2 reads SMNVEV (reference sequence). The CDR3 spells CASSSTGELFF. DNA of the CDR3: TGTGCCAGCAGTTCGACCGGGGAGCTGTTTTTT.

This clone showed up many times. The CDR3 sequence: CASRKGVGNQPQHF. CDR3 bases: TGTGCCAGCAGGAAAGGGGTGGGGAATCAGCCCCAGCATTTT. The chain links TRBV27 to TRBJ1-5; D may be TRBD1 (5 bases). The CDR3 contains 14 residues. Germline CDR1 MNHEY, CDR2 SMNVEV (reference sequence). Trimming stripped 6 bases from V and 4 bases from J, with 13 bases between.

This clone appeared many times. This sequence joins TRBV11-2 and TRBJ1-5, with D perhaps TRBD1 (5 bases). The CDR3 spans 14 residues. Germline V gene data show CDR1 as SGHAT and CDR2 as FQNNGV. V was pared by 3 bases and J by 3 bases, with 9 bases between. Here the CDR3 reads CASSLEGYNQPQHF. In DNA form, the CDR3 reads TGTGCCAGCAGCTTGGAGGGGTACAATCAGCCCCAGCATTTT.

This clone was counted at least ten times. Mismatch with germline at one junction end may stem from a read error. The V gene is TRBV5-4, the J gene TRBJ2-7, with D possibly TRBD2 on 6 matching bases. CDR1 SGHNT and CDR2 YYREEE come from the germline V gene (reference sequence). The CDR3 runs 19 residues. CDR3 in DNA: TGTGCCTGCAGCCCCGGGACTCTGCACTCGGGCTACGACTCCTACGAGCAGTACTTC. This translates into CACSPGTLHSGYDSYEQYF. Based on the CDR3 plus reference TRBV5-4 and TRBJ2-7, the full variable domain is ETGVTQSPTHLIKTRGQQVTLRCSSQSGHNTVSWYQQALGQGPQFIFQYYREEENGRGNFPPRFSGLQFPNYSSELNVNALELDDSALYLCACSPGTLHSGYDSYEQYFGPGTRLTVT.

This clone was seen at least ten times. This chain links TRBV28 with TRBJ2-7; 14 bases fit TRBD2. J lost 2 bases, V lost 8 bases, and 5 bases had no gene match. The CDR3 runs to 15 residues. The germline V gene has CDR1 MDHEN and CDR2 SYDVKM. The CDR3 nucleotides read TGTGCCAGCGGGACTAGCGGGAGTCTGCCCTACGAGCAGTACTTC. Its protein is CASGTSGSLPYEQYF.

This clone was observed many times. The chain combines TRBV19 with TRBJ2-1, with 8 bases aligning to TRBD2. This CDR3 has 17 amino acids. Per the germline V gene, CDR1 is LNHDA and CDR2 is SQIVND (reference sequence). CDR3 amino acids: CASLSLSGGSSYNEQFF. CDR3 sequence (DNA): TGTGCGAGCCTTTCGCTAAGCGGGGGAAGCTCCTACAATGAGCAGTTCTTC.

This clone was recorded many times. The CDR3 loop is CASSLGAETQYF. The CDR3 DNA reads TGTGCCAGCAGCTTAGGGGCGGAGACCCAGTACTTC. The V and J genes are TRBV7-8 and TRBJ2-5; D is undetermined. V gave up 1 base and J gave up 5 bases, with 5 bases separating them. Germline V gene lookup returns CDR1 SGHVS and CDR2 FQNEAQ. The CDR3 spans 12 residues.

This clone was recorded at least ten times. V usage is TRBV27 and J usage is TRBJ1-2, with 7 bases that match TRBD1. Germline loops: CDR1 MNHEY, CDR2 SMNVEV (reference sequence). The junction had 2 bases not matched to a gene; V was cut back by 4 bases and J by 6 bases. The CDR3 sequence is 12 residues long. CDR3 loop: CASSSGTDGYTF. DNA for the CDR3: TGTGCCAGCAGTTCCGGGACAGATGGCTACACCTTC.

This clone was seen at least ten times. This sequence joins TRBV28 and TRBJ1-1; unclear D gene. The CDR3 consists of 14 residues. Germline V gene data show CDR1 as MDHEN and CDR2 as SYDVKM. V was cut by 1 base and J by 1 base, with 7 bases left in between. The CDR3 spells CASSLFPGNTEAFF. In nucleotides, the CDR3 is TGTGCCAGCAGTTTATTTCCAGGGAACACTGAAGCTTTCTTT.

The sample holds many counts of this clone. V and J are TRBV10-2 and TRBJ1-5, with D uncertain. Trimming took off 7 bases at V and 6 bases at J, with 16 bases between the two ends. The CDR3 totals 14 residues. Looked up from germline, CDR1 is WSHSY and CDR2 is SAAADI. This CDR3 reads CASNDALAGQPQHF. CDR3 coding DNA: TGCGCCAGCAACGACGCATTGGCAGGTCAGCCCCAGCATTTT.

This clone was counted many times. This rearrangement joins TRBV27 to TRBJ2-1; 8 bases fit TRBD2. Germline CDR1 MNHEY, CDR2 SMNVEV (reference sequence). Trimming cost V 5 bases and J 6 bases; bases outside gene matches: 15. The CDR3 has 17 residues. CDR3 nucleotides: TGTGCCAGCAGTGAAGGCCTCGGGATAGCGGGATTCAATGAGCAGTTCTTC. Its protein is CASSEGLGIAGFNEQFF.

This clone was found many times. The chain uses TRBV2 and TRBJ1-2; perhaps TRBD1 as D (6 bases). This CDR3 has 14 amino acids. CDR1 SNHLY and CDR2 FYNNEI come from the germline V gene. Between the trimmed V and J ends, which lost 7 bases and 6 bases, there was a span of 18 bases. The CDR3 DNA sequence: TGTGCCAGCAATTCACAGGGAGACCTACATGGCTACACCTTC. Protein product: CASNSQGDLHGYTF.

The CDR3 spells CASSLAGGPDEQYF. CDR3 bases: TGTGCCAGCAGCCTAGCGGGAGGGCCTGACGAGCAGTACTTC. The gene calls are TRBV28 and TRBJ2-5; 12 bases align to TRBD2. The tail of the sequence fits TRBJ2-7 better, so the J call may be wrong. The CDR3 extends over 14 amino acids. Germline V gene lookup returns CDR1 MDHEN and CDR2 SYDVKM.